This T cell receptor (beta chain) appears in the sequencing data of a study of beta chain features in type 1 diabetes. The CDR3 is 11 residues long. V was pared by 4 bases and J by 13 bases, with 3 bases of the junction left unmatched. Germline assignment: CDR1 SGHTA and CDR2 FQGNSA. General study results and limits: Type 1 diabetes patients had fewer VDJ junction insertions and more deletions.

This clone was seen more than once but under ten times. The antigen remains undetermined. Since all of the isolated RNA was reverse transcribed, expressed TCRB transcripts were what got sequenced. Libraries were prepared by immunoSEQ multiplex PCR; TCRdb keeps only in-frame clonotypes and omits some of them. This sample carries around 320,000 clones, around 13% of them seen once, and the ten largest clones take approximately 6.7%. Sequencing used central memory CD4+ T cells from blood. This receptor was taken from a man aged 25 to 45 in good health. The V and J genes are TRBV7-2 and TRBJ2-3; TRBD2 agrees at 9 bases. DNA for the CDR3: TGTGCCAGCAGCTCTGGGACTAGCAAGTATTTT. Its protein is CASSSGTSKYF.